This TCR beta chain is drawn from a study of T cells after yellow fever vaccination. Study-wide points: Weaker overall was a secondary response that nonetheless peaked faster, on day 5 versus 15.

In TCRdb, the 5' RACE reads were re-called with MiXCR into one record per CDR3 protein. The sample lists more than 350,000 distinct CDR3 sequences; around 10% were seen once. Germline V gene sequence: CDR1 SSHAT, CDR2 FNYEAQ (reference sequence). The CDR3 runs 17 residues. On this clonotype itself: Its antigen is currently unknown. An end of the junction does not agree with germline; a read error may underlie this.

The receptor's source is a man between 18 and 29 years old who received the YFV17D yellow fever vaccine. The starting material was PBMCs, obtained on the day of the first yellow fever vaccination. The chain couples TRBV7-7 to TRBJ2-4; 7 bases are a match to TRBD2. CDR3 DNA: TGTGCTAGCAGCCAAAACATTCGGCGGGGGTCCAAAAACATTCAGTACTTC. It specifies CASSQNIRRGSKNIQYF.